The 9 T cell receptor beta chains in this list originate from one sample, sequenced in a study of shared clonotypes between healthy human individuals. The data were produced by immunoSEQ multiplex PCR, yet TCRdb's version contains in-frame clones alone and is incomplete. The table has roughly 1,100,000 clones, around 76% seen once. The sequencing input was memory CD4+ T cells sorted from blood. Noted subset: CD45RA-negative fraction. All receptors derive from a young man in good health.

This chain uses TRBV5-1 with TRBJ2-2; TRBD1 agrees at 7 bases. The CDR3 spans 19 residues. V gave up 4 bases and J gave up 11 bases; unmatched junction bases: 26. Germline V gene data show CDR1 as SGHRS and CDR2 as YFSETQ. The CDR3 loop reads CASSLAQGDAGAAGNELFF. The CDR3 nucleotides read TGCGCCAGCAGCCTGGCTCAGGGGGATGCAGGAGCGGCAGGAAATGAGCTGTTTTTT.

This sequence joins TRBV10-3 and TRBJ2-6; unclear D gene. CDR1 and CDR2 from the germline V gene are ENHRY and SYGVKD. This CDR3 contains 14 residues. V lost 10 bases and J 0 bases, leaving 10 bases between the germline ends. The CDR3 DNA follows: TGTGCCACCGCTAGGAACTCTGGGGCCAACGTCCTGACTTTC. It yields the protein CATARNSGANVLTF.

The V call is TRBV19, the J call TRBJ2-5, with TRBD2 as a possible D gene (7 bases). The germline V and J ends were trimmed by 0 bases and 2 bases, with 19 bases remaining between them. The CDR3 sequence is 18 residues long. The V gene's germline CDR1 is LNHDA and CDR2 SQIVND (reference sequence). CDR3 amino acids: CASSIDTGAGALQETQYF. Here the CDR3 DNA reads TGTGCCAGTAGTATAGATACTGGCGCGGGGGCGCTACAAGAGACCCAGTACTTC.

This rearrangement joins TRBV21-1 to TRBJ2-5. TRBV21-1 is noted as a pseudogene. The CDR3 has 19 residues. CDR3 bases: TGTGCCAGCAGCAAAAAAACCCGGGGAGGGGGCAAAGGGGAAGAGACCCAGTACTTC. Residues: CASSKKTRGGGKGEETQYF.

To note about this clone: One end of the junction fails to match germline, which may point to a read error. The chain combines TRBV7-9 with TRBJ2-7, with TRBD1 matching over 9 bases. The germline CDR1 and CDR2 sequences are SEHNR and FQNEAQ (reference sequence). CDR3 length: 11 residues. DNA of the CDR3: TGTGCCAGCAGCACAGGGGGCAACTCACAGTTC. Encoded protein: CASSTGGNSQF. The full variable domain, rest sourced from reference TRBV7-9 and TRBJ2-7, is DTGVSQNPRHKITKRGQNVTFRCDPISEHNRLYWYRQTLGQGPEFLTYFQNEAQLEKSRLLSDRFSAERPKGSFSTLEIQRTEQGDSAMYLCASSTGGNSQFGPGTRLTVT.

The rearrangement uses TRBV5-1 and TRBJ2-7; a weak D match, TRBD1 (6 bases). V shed 7 bases and J shed 4 bases, with 15 bases lying between them. CDR1 SGHRS and CDR2 YFSETQ come from the germline V gene. CDR3 length equals 13 residues. CDR3 protein: CASSRQVGYEQYF. Written as DNA, the CDR3 is TGCGCCAGCTCCAGACAGGTTGGGTACGAGCAGTACTTC.

V and J are TRBV7-3 and TRBJ1-6, with D hard to call. The CDR3 runs 13 residues. Germline lookup yields CDR1 SGHTA and CDR2 FQGTGA. V was shortened by 2 bases and J by 7 bases, with 6 bases between the two germline ends. The CDR3 spells CASSLSRNSPLHF. CDR3 bases: TGTGCCAGCAGCTTATCGAGGAATTCACCCCTCCACTTT.

The chain recombines TRBV29-1 with TRBJ2-7; D not resolved. The CDR3 runs 11 residues. Germline values: CDR1 SQVTM, CDR2 ANQGSEA. The V gene lost 4 bases and the J gene lost 3 bases, with 7 bases spanning the gap. The CDR3 DNA follows: TGCAGCGTTGCAGAGAACTACGAGCAGTACTTC. Residues: CSVAENYEQYF.

This clone has just a few counts. Other nucleotide sequences in the sample specify the same CDR3. The chain has TRBV7-9 and TRBJ1-2, with 7 bases matching TRBD1. Germline V lookup: CDR1 SEHNR, CDR2 FQNEAQ (reference sequence). Germline trimming cut 3 bases from V and 4 bases from J; bases unmatched to any gene: 2. The CDR3 contains 13 residues. As DNA, the CDR3 is TGTGCCAGCAGCTTGGGGACAGTCTATGGCTACACCTTC. This translates into CASSLGTVYGYTF.